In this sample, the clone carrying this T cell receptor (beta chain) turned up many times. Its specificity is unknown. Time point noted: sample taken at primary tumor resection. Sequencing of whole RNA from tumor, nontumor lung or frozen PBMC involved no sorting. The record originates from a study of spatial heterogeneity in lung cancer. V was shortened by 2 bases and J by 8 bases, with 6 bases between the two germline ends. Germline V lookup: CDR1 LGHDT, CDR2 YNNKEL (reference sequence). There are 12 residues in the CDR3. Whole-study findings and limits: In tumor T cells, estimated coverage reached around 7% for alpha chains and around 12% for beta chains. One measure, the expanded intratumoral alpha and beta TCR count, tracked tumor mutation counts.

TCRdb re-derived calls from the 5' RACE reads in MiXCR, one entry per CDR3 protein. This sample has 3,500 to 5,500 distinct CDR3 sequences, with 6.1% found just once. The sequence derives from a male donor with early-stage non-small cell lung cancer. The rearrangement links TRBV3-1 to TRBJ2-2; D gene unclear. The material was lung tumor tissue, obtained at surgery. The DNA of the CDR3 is TGTGCCAGCAGCCAAAGTTTTGGGGAGCTGTTTTTT. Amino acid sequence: CASSQSFGELFF.